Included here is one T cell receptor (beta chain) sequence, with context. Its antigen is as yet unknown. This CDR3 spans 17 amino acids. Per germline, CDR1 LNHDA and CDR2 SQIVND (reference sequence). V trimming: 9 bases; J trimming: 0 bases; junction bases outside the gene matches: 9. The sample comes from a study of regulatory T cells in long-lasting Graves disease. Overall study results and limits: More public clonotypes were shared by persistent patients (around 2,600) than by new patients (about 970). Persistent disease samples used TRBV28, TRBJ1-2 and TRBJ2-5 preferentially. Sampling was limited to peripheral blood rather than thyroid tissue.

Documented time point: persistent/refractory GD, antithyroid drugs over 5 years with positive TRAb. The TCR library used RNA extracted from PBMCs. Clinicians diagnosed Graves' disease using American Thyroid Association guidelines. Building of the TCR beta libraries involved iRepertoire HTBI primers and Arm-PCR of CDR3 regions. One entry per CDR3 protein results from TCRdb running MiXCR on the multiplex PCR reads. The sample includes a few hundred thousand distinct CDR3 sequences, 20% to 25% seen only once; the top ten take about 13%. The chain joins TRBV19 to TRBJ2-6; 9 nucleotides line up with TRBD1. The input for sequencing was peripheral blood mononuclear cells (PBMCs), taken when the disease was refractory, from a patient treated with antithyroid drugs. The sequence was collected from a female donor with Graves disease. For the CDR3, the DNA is TGTGCCAGATACAGGACAGGGGATTACTCTGGGGCCAACGTCCTGACTTTC. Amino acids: CARYRTGDYSGANVLTF.